The clone carrying this T cell receptor beta chain was found many times. Its matching antigen is unknown. Investigators prepared the TCR beta libraries by applying iRepertoire HTBI primers and Arm-PCR of CDR3 regions. TCRdb called the multiplex PCR reads again in MiXCR, with one record for every CDR3 protein. The profile shows over 350,000 distinct CDR3 sequences, 12% to 15% of them singletons. Time point described: newly diagnosed GD, antithyroid drugs for less than 3 months. PBMCs were the source of the RNA used for TCR sequencing. Germline CDR1 is ENHRY and CDR2 is SYGVKD. Unmatched junction bases numbered 6, after V lost 9 bases and J lost 2 bases. This CDR3 is 13 amino acids long. The data belong to a study of regulatory T cells in long-lasting Graves disease. Study-level points and caveats: TRBV28, TRBJ1-2 and TRBJ2-5 were segments that persistent disease favored.

These data were likewise used in another study, on T cells in Graves' hyperthyroidism and ophthalmopathy. That work contributes: Researchers found most expanded thyroid clonotypes above 0.001 in blood as well.

V and J are TRBV10-3 and TRBJ2-7; 8 bases are shared with TRBD1. The input for sequencing was peripheral blood mononuclear cells (PBMCs), taken at new diagnosis, from a patient treated with antithyroid drugs. The sequence was collected from a woman in her forties or fifties with Graves disease. The DNA for the CDR3 is TGTGCCATTACGGACAGGGACACCTACGAGCAGTACTTC. It translates to CAITDRDTYEQYF.